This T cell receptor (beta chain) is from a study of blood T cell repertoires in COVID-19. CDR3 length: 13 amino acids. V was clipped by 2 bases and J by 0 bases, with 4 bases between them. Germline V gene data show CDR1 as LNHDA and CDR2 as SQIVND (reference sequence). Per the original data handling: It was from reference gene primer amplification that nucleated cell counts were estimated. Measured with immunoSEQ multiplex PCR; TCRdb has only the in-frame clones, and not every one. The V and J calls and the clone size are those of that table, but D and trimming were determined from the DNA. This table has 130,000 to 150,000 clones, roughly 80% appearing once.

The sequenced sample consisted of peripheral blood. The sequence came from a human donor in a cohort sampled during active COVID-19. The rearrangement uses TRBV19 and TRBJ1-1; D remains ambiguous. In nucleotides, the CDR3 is TGTGCCAGTAGTATACAGATGAACACTGAAGCTTTCTTT. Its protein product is CASSIQMNTEAFF.